This T cell receptor (beta chain) comes out of a study of T cell responses to AZD1222 COVID-19 vaccine. Whole-study context: Second-dose schedules of about 4 or about 12 weeks were combined. Study-wide findings and caveats: Nearly half of spike-specific TCRs reportedly go after variant regions that carry no mutations.

V shed 7 bases and J 5 bases; nucleotides not matched to a gene: 17. Germline CDR1 and CDR2: MNHEY and SMNVEV (reference sequence). The CDR3 sequence is 18 residues long. TCRdb keeps only in-frame clones here, not all; method: immunoSEQ multiplex PCR. The data contain around 140,000 clones, 92% of them singletons. A note on this clone: The antigen remains undetermined.

This rearrangement joins TRBV27 to TRBJ2-5; 12 bases are a match to TRBD2. This TCR derives from an adult in good health. Sequences were derived from peripheral blood, sampled on day 0 of AZD1222 vaccination. In DNA, the CDR3 is TGTGCCAGCACTGCCAGGGACCTAGCGGGAGGGCCTAGGGAGACCCAGTACTTC. Its protein product is CASTARDLAGGPRETQYF.